Below are 16 T cell receptor beta chains sequenced from a single sample in a study of PD-L1 blockade in urothelial cancer. The data were produced by immunoSEQ multiplex PCR, yet TCRdb's version contains in-frame clones alone and is incomplete. The repertoire holds about 72,000 clones, less than 90% seen once, with 4% to 6% in the top ten. The source was PBMCs, collected around atezolizumab (anti-PD-L1) treatment. The source of these receptors is a man between 65 and 80 years old with urothelial cancer.

V usage is TRBV6-1 and J usage is TRBJ1-2, with D maybe TRBD1 (6 bases). CDR3 length: 15 residues. Germline CDR1 is MNHNS and CDR2 is SASEGT. V shed 4 bases and J shed 1 base, with 13 bases lying between them. CDR3 in amino acids: CASSGGQRLNYGYTF. The CDR3 DNA reads as TGTGCCAGCAGTGGTGGACAGAGGCTTAACTATGGCTACACCTTC.

This clone was observed a single time. This chain joins TRBV5-1 and TRBJ1-2; D unresolved. The CDR3 covers 15 residues. Trimming shortened V by 6 bases and J by 2 bases, and 17 bases separated the two germline ends. Germline assignment: CDR1 SGHRS and CDR2 YFSETQ. CDR3 residues: CASKEAGGGNYGYTF. The CDR3 DNA is TGCGCCAGCAAAGAAGCTGGAGGCGGAAACTATGGCTACACCTTC.

The chain carries TRBV27 and TRBJ2-1, with a possible D match to TRBD2 (5 bases). The CDR3 contains 16 residues. From germline, CDR1 is MNHEY and CDR2 SMNVEV (reference sequence). Trimming removed 0 bases at V and 0 bases at J, with 9 bases between. The CDR3 here is CASSLSRADSYNEQFF. In nucleotides, the CDR3 is TGTGCCAGCAGTTTATCGAGGGCAGACTCCTACAATGAGCAGTTCTTC.

The chain combines TRBV27 with TRBJ2-1; TRBD1 matches at 11 bases. The CDR3 extends over 16 amino acids. The V segment lost 4 bases and the J segment 8 bases; nucleotides outside the gene matches: 10. Per germline, CDR1 MNHEY and CDR2 SMNVEV (reference sequence). The CDR3 here is CASSSPRTGGIDEQFF. The CDR3 DNA is TGTGCCAGCAGTTCCCCAAGGACAGGGGGCATCGATGAGCAGTTCTTC.

This chain joins TRBV5-1 and TRBJ2-3; no clear D. V was shortened by 6 bases and J by 6 bases, with 8 bases between the two germline ends. Germline CDR1 SGHRS, CDR2 YFSETQ. The CDR3 is 11 amino acids. The CDR3 sequence is CASKNGDTQYF. The CDR3, as DNA: TGCGCCAGCAAGAACGGGGATACGCAGTATTTT.

The V and J genes are TRBV9 and TRBJ1-1; D gene uncertain. Looked up from germline, CDR1 is SGDLS and CDR2 is YYNGEE. V gave up 0 bases and J gave up 4 bases, with 10 bases separating them. The CDR3 loop spans 14 amino acids. The CDR3 DNA is TGTGCCAGCAGCGTAGACGTCAGATCCACTGAAGCTTTCTTT. Residues: CASSVDVRSTEAFF.

The rearrangement joins TRBV7-2 to TRBJ1-2, with D maybe TRBD1 (5 bases). This CDR3 is 13 amino acids long. V lost 2 bases, J lost 7 bases, and 11 bases lay in between. CDR1 and CDR2 from the germline V gene are SGHTA and FQGNSA. This chain's CDR3 is CASSLYGDSGYTF. The CDR3 DNA reads TGTGCCAGCAGCTTATACGGGGACTCTGGCTACACCTTC.

The chain joins TRBV9 to TRBJ2-3; 10 bases fit TRBD2. CDR3 length: 17 amino acids. Germline values: CDR1 SGDLS, CDR2 YYNGEE. V lost 7 bases and J lost 2; bases outside the gene matches: 13. CDR3 protein: CASSGPGLAKNTDTQYF. DNA of the CDR3: TGTGCCAGCTCCGGCCCGGGACTAGCGAAGAACACAGATACGCAGTATTTT.

J is TRBJ2-6 and V is TRBV7-9; D may be TRBD1 (6 bases). This CDR3 has 16 residues. V lost 3 bases, J lost 1 base, and 10 bases lay in between. Germline CDR1 SEHNR, CDR2 FQNEAQ (reference sequence). The CDR3 nucleotides are TGTGCCAGCAGCTTTCCTACAGGGTCTGGGGCCAACGTCCTGACTTTC. Amino acids: CASSFPTGSGANVLTF.

Here the CDR3 reads CASSPGTGFTGELFF. The CDR3 DNA follows: TGCGCCAGCAGTCCCGGGACAGGGTTTACCGGGGAGCTGTTTTTT. The chain uses TRBV5-1 and TRBJ2-2, with 9 bases matching TRBD1. CDR1 is SGHRS and CDR2 is YFSETQ in the germline V gene. This CDR3 spans 15 amino acids. The V gene end was trimmed by 5 bases and the J gene end by 5 bases; junction bases not matched to a gene: 7.

CDR3 bases: TGTGCCAGCAGCCCAGCGGGGAGTAACTATGGCTACACCTTC. This translates into CASSPAGSNYGYTF. The chain is built from TRBV14 and TRBJ1-2; no definite D call. V lost 4 bases, J lost 1 base, and 10 bases lay in between. The CDR3 is 14 residues long. Germline V gene sequence: CDR1 SGHDN, CDR2 FVKESK.

The V call is TRBV4-2, the J call TRBJ2-3; 9 nucleotides align to TRBD2. V was pared by 4 bases and J by 3 bases, with 5 bases of the junction left unmatched. The length of the CDR3 is 15 residues. Per germline, CDR1 LGHNA and CDR2 YNFKEQ. The CDR3 DNA follows: TGTGCCAGCAGCCCGCTAGCGGGAAGGACAGATACGCAGTATTTT. This encodes CASSPLAGRTDTQYF.

This chain connects TRBV5-4 to TRBJ2-1; 11 nucleotides agree with TRBD2. V shed 1 base and J 9 bases; nucleotides not matched to a gene: 3. Germline V gene lookup returns CDR1 SGHNT and CDR2 YYREEE (reference sequence). The CDR3 length is 14 residues. CDR3 coding DNA: TGTGCCAGCAGCTTGCTAGCGGGAGGCGGTGAGCAGTTCTTC. It specifies CASSLLAGGGEQFF.

J is TRBJ2-1 and V is TRBV9, with 10 bases that match TRBD2. Germline-derived CDR1 and CDR2 are SGDLS and YYNGEE. V was clipped by 0 bases and J by 8 bases; unmatched bases: 14. The CDR3 is 18 amino acids. The CDR3 DNA sequence: TGTGCCAGCAGCGTAGCTAGCGGGAGACCCCTCCCCTTACATGAGCAGTTCTTC. This gives the protein CASSVASGRPLPLHEQFF.

This sequence joins TRBV27 and TRBJ2-2; 10 bases map to TRBD2. The J segment lost 6 bases and the V segment lost 7 bases, leaving 14 bases of the junction unmatched. The CDR3 consists of 17 residues. The germline gives CDR1 MNHEY, CDR2 SMNVEV (reference sequence). The CDR3 nucleotides are TGTGCCAGCAAGTATTGGCTAGCGGGAGTAATCGCCGGGGAGCTGTTTTTT. The encoded protein is CASKYWLAGVIAGELFF.

The rearrangement joins TRBV5-1 to TRBJ1-3, with D possibly matching TRBD1 (5 bases). The CDR3 sequence is 16 residues long. With 0 bases removed from V and 3 bases from J, the gap between germline ends came to 13 bases. CDR1 and CDR2 (germline): SGHRS, YFSETQ. The CDR3 bases are TGCGCCAGCAGCTTGGGTCAGGGCCAGATTGGAAACACCATATATTTT. Its translation: CASSLGQGQIGNTIYF.